These 27 T cell receptor beta chains originate from one sample sequenced in a study of CD8 T cells in Susac syndrome. Roughly 0.45 to 1 ug RNA was reverse transcribed with random hexamers. TCRdb analysed the immunoSEQ multiplex PCR reads with MiXCR anew, one entry per CDR3 protein. The table lists about 180,000 distinct CDR3 sequences, approximately 96% of them singletons. The sequenced sample consisted of CD4+ T cells from PBMCs. These receptors came from a human donor with multiple sclerosis.

The V call is TRBV20-1, the J call TRBJ2-5, with 7 nucleotides matching TRBD2. The V and J ends lost 6 bases and 0 bases, in that order; junction bases with no gene match: 7. Germline-derived CDR1 and CDR2 are DFQATT and SNEGSKA (reference sequence). The CDR3 loop spans 14 amino acids. The CDR3 loop reads CSAGDSGHQETQYF. The CDR3 DNA sequence: TGCAGTGCAGGGGATAGCGGGCACCAAGAGACCCAGTACTTC.

The rearrangement uses TRBV3-1 and TRBJ1-2, with D unclear. CDR3 length: 11 amino acids. The V end was cut by 4 bases, the J end by 8 bases, with 8 bases between. Germline V gene data show CDR1 as LGHDT and CDR2 as YNNKEL (reference sequence). The CDR3 sequence is CASSLPGGYTF. CDR3 DNA: TGTGCCAGCAGCCTCCCCGGAGGCTACACCTTC.

The chain combines TRBV19 with TRBJ2-3; D gene uncertain. Germline values: CDR1 LNHDA, CDR2 SQIVND (reference sequence). V lost 3 bases and J 0 bases, leaving 13 bases between the germline ends. CDR3 length: 16 residues. The CDR3 region has the DNA TGTGCCAGTAGTATTCTGGGCGAGACTAGCACAGATACGCAGTATTTT. Translating it yields CASSILGETSTDTQYF.

The rearrangement links TRBV12-3 or TRBV12-4 to TRBJ1-5; no clear D. The CDR3 is made up of 14 amino acids. V was pared by 3 bases and J by 6 bases, with 12 bases between. This CDR3 reads CASSFKGRRQPQHF. For the CDR3, the DNA is TGTGCCAGCAGTTTCAAGGGTAGGCGTCAGCCCCAGCATTTT.

The rearrangement joins TRBV19 to TRBJ2-7; D is unresolved. CDR3 length equals 13 residues. Germline V gene lookup returns CDR1 LNHDA and CDR2 SQIVND (reference sequence). Trimming shortened V by 3 bases and J by 5 bases, and 11 bases separated the two germline ends. The CDR3 protein is CASSIALIDEQYF. DNA of the CDR3: TGTGCCAGTAGTATCGCCCTCATTGACGAGCAGTACTTC. Drawing the rest from reference TRBV19 and TRBJ2-7, the complete variable domain is DGGITQSPKYLFRKEGQNVTLSCEQNLNHDAMYWYRQDPGQGLRLIYYSQIVNDFQKGDIAEGYSVSREKKESFPLTVTSAQKNPTAFYLCASSIALIDEQYFGPGTRLTVT.

The genes are TRBV25-1 and TRBJ1-2, with D uncertain. The CDR3 consists of 14 residues. Per germline, CDR1 MGHDK and CDR2 SYGVNS. Deletions cut 0 bases from V and 2 bases from J, with 7 bases between. CDR3 residues: CASSEYNPNYGYTF. CDR3 DNA: TGTGCCAGCAGTGAATATAACCCCAACTATGGCTACACCTTC.

The chain carries TRBV12-3 or TRBV12-4 and TRBJ2-7, with 7 bases matching TRBD1. With V trimmed by 3 bases and J by 2 bases, 1 base remained unmatched. The CDR3 runs 13 residues. The CDR3 loop is CASSFRGTYEQYF. The CDR3 region has the DNA TGTGCCAGCAGTTTCAGGGGGACCTACGAGCAGTACTTC.

The chain joins TRBV21-1 to TRBJ2-7; TRBD2 reflects the table's D call only, with no check against the DNA. TRBV21-1 is annotated as a pseudogene. The CDR3 covers 16 residues. CDR3 nucleotide sequence: TGTGCCAGCAGCAAAAAAGGAGGGCCAACCTCCTACGAGCAGTACTTC. This encodes CASSKKGGPTSYEQYF.

The genes are TRBV29-1 and TRBJ1-5; 7 bases map to TRBD1. The CDR3 is made up of 14 amino acids. The trim removed 6 bases at V and 9 bases at J, leaving 14 bases unmatched. Germline V gives CDR1 SQVTM, CDR2 ANQGSEA. In nucleotides, the CDR3 is TGCAGCGTCGGGGACAGAGGACAGAGGGGGCCCCAGCATTTT. This translates into CSVGDRGQRGPQHF. Drawing the rest from reference TRBV29-1 and TRBJ1-5, the complete variable domain is SAVISQKPSRDICQRGTSLTIQCQVDSQVTMMFWYRQQPGQSLTLIATANQGSEATYESGFVIDKFPISRPNLTFSTLTVSNMSPEDSSIYLCSVGDRGQRGPQHFGDGTRLSIL.

The chain employs TRBV20-1 and TRBJ1-6; possibly TRBD1 for D (6 bases). The CDR3 covers 13 residues. Germline V CDR1 and CDR2: DFQATT, SNEGSKA (reference sequence). V lost 8 bases, J lost 6 bases, and 14 bases lay in between. DNA for the CDR3: TGCAGTCCTCAGGGGATGAGTAATTCACCCCTCCACTTT. Protein sequence: CSPQGMSNSPLHF.

The genes are TRBV29-1 and TRBJ1-4; the D is unclear. The germline V and J ends were trimmed by 6 bases and 2 bases, with 13 bases remaining between them. The CDR3 is made up of 14 amino acids. Germline-derived CDR1 and CDR2 are SQVTM and ANQGSEA. Written as DNA, the CDR3 is TGCAGCGTCACGGCGGTAGGCACTAATGAAAAACTGTTTTTT. It is translated as CSVTAVGTNEKLFF.

The chain employs TRBV4-3 and TRBJ2-7; 7 bases match TRBD2. The CDR3 covers 15 residues. Per germline, CDR1 LGHNA and CDR2 YSLEER. Trimming removed 0 bases from V and 3 bases from J; junction bases left unmatched: 5. CDR3 loop: CASSQESGGLYEQYF. In DNA form, the CDR3 reads TGCGCCAGCAGCCAAGAGTCGGGGGGACTCTACGAGCAGTACTTC.

CDR3 protein: CASSLAGLQETQYF. The CDR3 DNA is TGCGCCAGCAGCTTGGCCGGACTTCAAGAGACCCAGTACTTC. This sequence joins TRBV5-1 and TRBJ2-5; D might be TRBD2 (5 bases). From germline, CDR1 is SGHRS and CDR2 YFSETQ. Trimming took 0 bases from V and 2 from J, leaving 8 bases between them. The CDR3 is 14 amino acids. Drawing the rest from reference TRBV5-1 and TRBJ2-5, the complete variable domain is KAGVTQTPRYLIKTRGQQVTLSCSPISGHRSVSWYQQTPGQGLQFLFEYFSETQRNKGNFPGRFSGRQFSNSRSEMNVSTLELGDSALYLCASSLAGLQETQYFGPGTRLLVL.

This rearrangement joins TRBV30 to TRBJ2-5, with D perhaps matching TRBD2 (5 bases). V was shortened by 8 bases and J by 1 base, with 17 bases between the two germline ends. CDR3 size: 14 residues. Germline V lookup: CDR1 GTSNPN, CDR2 SVGIG (reference sequence). DNA of the CDR3: TGTGCCGGGATGTCGCGGGCGGTCCAAGAGACCCAGTACTTC. Amino acid sequence: CAGMSRAVQETQYF. The variable domain in full, with the rest retrieved from reference TRBV30 and TRBJ2-5, is SQTIHQWPATLVQPVGSPLSLECTVEGTSNPNLYWYRQAAGRGLQLLFYSVGIGQISSEVPQNLSASRPQDRQFILSSKKLLLSDSGFYLCAGMSRAVQETQYFGPGTRLLVL.

This clonotype was seen just once. V usage is TRBV9 and J usage is TRBJ1-6; D is uncertain. This CDR3 has 15 amino acids. Germline CDR1 SGDLS, CDR2 YYNGEE. V was shortened by 0 bases and J by 7 bases, with 11 bases between the two germline ends. Here the CDR3 DNA reads TGTGCCAGCAGCGTAGTGGGCAGACCGAATTCACCCCTCCACTTT. This translates into CASSVVGRPNSPLHF.

The V call is TRBV11-1, the J call TRBJ2-1; D gene ambiguous. The V gene's germline CDR1 is SGHAT and CDR2 FQDESV (reference sequence). This CDR3 is built from 12 residues. The V gene lost 2 bases and the J gene lost 8 bases, with 7 bases spanning the gap. DNA of the CDR3: TGTGCCAGCAGCTTACAGTACTATGAGCAGTTCTTC. Amino acids: CASSLQYYEQFF.

This clonotype was detected only once. The V gene is TRBV12-3 or TRBV12-4, the J gene TRBJ2-3; no reliable D call. V lost 1 base to trimming and J lost 2 bases, with 10 bases between them. The CDR3 totals 15 residues. The CDR3 protein is CASSLEGIATDTQYF. In DNA, the CDR3 is TGTGCCAGCAGTTTAGAGGGAATAGCCACAGATACGCAGTATTTT.

The chain couples TRBV19 to TRBJ1-5; D remains unclear. Germline CDR1 reads LNHDA; CDR2 reads SQIVND (reference sequence). The ends were cut back, 7 bases at V and 5 bases at J, with 18 bases in the middle. CDR3 length: 15 residues. CDR3 sequence reads: CASNPDTSFDQPQHF. As DNA, the CDR3 is TGTGCCAGTAATCCCGACACGTCCTTCGATCAGCCCCAGCATTTT.

This clonotype was observed a few times. V and J are TRBV25-1 and TRBJ2-7, with D uncertain. In germline, CDR1 is MGHDK, CDR2 SYGVNS. CDR3 size: 11 residues. The germline V and J ends were trimmed by 6 bases and 1 base, with 4 bases remaining between them. CDR3 DNA: TGTGCCAGCAGCGGTTCCTACGAGCAGTACTTC. It translates to CASSGSYEQYF.

J is TRBJ2-5 and V is TRBV2; 9 bases agree with TRBD1. Germline V gives CDR1 SNHLY, CDR2 FYNNEI. The ends lost 5 bases at V and 4 bases at J; junction bases unmatched: 5. This CDR3 is 14 amino acids long. The CDR3 DNA follows: TGTGCCAGCAGTCCGGACAGGGGTGGAGAGACCCAGTACTTC. Its protein product is CASSPDRGGETQYF.

The genes are TRBV20-1 and TRBJ1-5; weak D call: TRBD1 (6 bases). The CDR3 sequence is 14 residues long. CDR1 and CDR2 from the germline V gene are DFQATT and SNEGSKA (reference sequence). V dropped 2 bases and J dropped 1 base, with 9 bases sitting between them. CDR3 in DNA: TGCAGTGCTAGACGGGGGGGCAGCAATCAGCCCCAGCATTTT. Translated: CSARRGGSNQPQHF.

The chain has TRBV29-1 and TRBJ2-7; D gene ambiguous. The CDR3 spans 16 residues. V was clipped by 4 bases and J by 0 bases, with 19 bases between them. Germline values: CDR1 SQVTM, CDR2 ANQGSEA. CDR3 nucleotides: TGCAGCGTTGGAAAAGGGTTCTCACACTACTCCTACGAGCAGTACTTC. Protein: CSVGKGFSHYSYEQYF.

This clonotype appeared once. The chain recombines TRBV27 with TRBJ1-6, with a tentative D call TRBD1 (6 bases). V was cut by 8 bases and J by 8 bases, with 13 bases left in between. Germline loops: CDR1 MNHEY, CDR2 SMNVEV (reference sequence). CDR3 length: 13 amino acids. Written as DNA, the CDR3 is TGTGCCAGCCGAGACAGGATAGATTCACCCCTCCACTTT. Translated, it gives CASRDRIDSPLHF.

The rearrangement joins TRBV24-1 to TRBJ1-5; D uncertain. This CDR3 contains 16 residues. CDR1 and CDR2 (germline): KGHDR, SFDVKD. V was pared by 4 bases and J by 0 bases, with 12 bases between. Here the CDR3 reads CATSDPGRPSNQPQHF. The CDR3 DNA reads TGTGCCACCAGTGACCCAGGAAGACCTAGCAATCAGCCCCAGCATTTT.

The chain carries TRBV3-1 and TRBJ2-3; 7 nucleotides line up with TRBD1. The CDR3 sequence is 21 residues long. The trim removed 0 bases at V and 2 bases at J, leaving 20 bases unmatched. Germline V gene data show CDR1 as LGHDT and CDR2 as YNNKEL (reference sequence). Written as DNA, the CDR3 is TGTGCCAGCAGCCAAGAAGGCAAGGGGGCGAGAAAATTATGGGACACAGATACGCAGTATTTT. Amino acid sequence: CASSQEGKGARKLWDTDTQYF.

The chain is built from TRBV3-1 and TRBJ2-5; the D call may be TRBD1 or TRBD2 (5 bases each). The CDR3 length is 18 residues. Germline V lookup: CDR1 LGHDT, CDR2 YNNKEL (reference sequence). V was cut by 2 bases and J by 1 base, with 20 bases left in between. The CDR3 DNA reads as TGTGCCAGCAGCCAATTTCCCGGGGCTAGCTACCTCCAAGAGACCCAGTACTTC. This encodes CASSQFPGASYLQETQYF.

J is TRBJ1-1 and V is TRBV18; TRBD1 matches 7 bases. The CDR3 totals 16 residues. J was trimmed by 4 bases and V by 2 bases; bases with no gene match: 10. Germline lookup yields CDR1 KGHSH and CDR2 LQKENI. DNA for the CDR3: TGTGCCAGCTCACCATTTCAGGGGGTTTCTAGCACTGAAGCTTTCTTT. Its translation: CASSPFQGVSSTEAFF.